Presented here are 22 T cell receptor beta chains from one specimen sequenced in a study of memory CD4+ T cells and cytomegalovirus serostatus (dated by TCRdb to about 2019). Receptor libraries were prepared by the immunoSEQ multiplex PCR assay. TCRdb provides this immuneACCESS table in a form limited to in-frame rearrangements. Some clones are lacking; in checked studies, under half of them reflect an unresolved V gene, and why the rest are absent is not known. This sample holds roughly 84,000 clones; about 85% were observed only once. Together, the top ten hold nearly 0.8% of the sample. A FACSAria II was used to sort memory CD4+ T cells, defined as single viable CD3+CD4+CD8-CD45RO+ cells. Sequenced input: memory CD4+ T cells from blood. These TCRs come from an adult in good health and CMV-seronegative.

The chain combines TRBV6-6 with TRBJ1-2; a possible D gene is TRBD1 (6 bases). The CDR3 has 15 residues. V was trimmed by 0 bases and J by 5 bases, leaving 13 bases between them. Germline V gene data show CDR1 as MNHNY and CDR2 as SVGAGI (reference sequence). The CDR3: CASSYSSLGGYGYTF. CDR3 coding DNA: TGTGCCAGCAGTTACTCGTCATTAGGGGGGTATGGCTACACCTTC.

The chain combines TRBV7-9 with TRBJ2-7; D unresolved. Germline CDR1 and CDR2: SEHNR and FQNEAQ (reference sequence). Trimming took off 4 bases at V and 1 base at J, with 14 bases between the two ends. CDR3 length equals 15 residues. The CDR3 reads CASSSPPTGSYEQYF. The CDR3 coding sequence is TGTGCCAGCAGCTCTCCCCCGACTGGTTCCTACGAGCAGTACTTC. Full variable domain (missing parts from reference TRBV7-9 and TRBJ2-7): DTGVSQNPRHKITKRGQNVTFRCDPISEHNRLYWYRQTLGQGPEFLTYFQNEAQLEKSRLLSDRFSAERPKGSFSTLEIQRTEQGDSAMYLCASSSPPTGSYEQYFGPGTRLTVT.

This chain's CDR3 is CSARGRGEAFF. The CDR3 DNA is TGCAGTGCTAGAGGGAGGGGGGAAGCTTTCTTT. V usage is TRBV20-1 and J usage is TRBJ1-1; tentatively, D is TRBD1 (6 bases). The CDR3 is 11 residues long. Trimming removed 1 base from V and 8 bases from J, with 8 bases in between. In germline, CDR1 is DFQATT, CDR2 SNEGSKA (reference sequence).

The chain employs TRBV7-8 and TRBJ1-1; D is unresolved. The ends were cut back, 4 bases at V and 2 bases at J, with 14 bases in the middle. In germline, CDR1 is SGHVS, CDR2 FQNEAQ. CDR3 length: 15 amino acids. CDR3 DNA: TGTGCCAGCAGCTCTAGGCTGCGGGGAAACACTGAAGCTTTCTTT. It yields the protein CASSSRLRGNTEAFF.

This clone was found a few times. The V gene is TRBV15, the J gene TRBJ1-3; D unclear. The germline V gene encodes CDR1 LNHNV and CDR2 YYDKDF (reference sequence). This CDR3 has 16 residues. V lost 5 bases and J lost 0, with 14 bases in between. In nucleotides, the CDR3 is TGTGCCACCAGCCCCAGGTTACAGAACTCTGGAAACACCATATATTTT. This translates into CATSPRLQNSGNTIYF.

The rearrangement joins TRBV19 to TRBJ2-2; D is unclear. The V gene lost 2 bases and the J gene lost 5 bases, with 6 bases spanning the gap. Germline CDR1 reads LNHDA; CDR2 reads SQIVND (reference sequence). This CDR3 contains 13 residues. The CDR3 protein is CASSIRVTGELFF. CDR3 nucleotides: TGTGCCAGTAGTATAAGAGTAACCGGGGAGCTGTTTTTT.

V and J are TRBV28 and TRBJ2-7; no firm D call. V was cut by 9 bases and J by 1 base, with 19 bases left in between. The CDR3 spans 15 residues. The germline V gene has CDR1 MDHEN and CDR2 SYDVKM. The CDR3 is CASTSSPVDSYEQYF. The CDR3 DNA sequence: TGTGCCAGTACCTCCTCCCCCGTTGATTCCTACGAGCAGTACTTC. The variable domain in full, completed from reference TRBV28 and TRBJ2-7, reads DVKVTQSSRYLVKRTGEKVFLECVQDMDHENMFWYRQDPGLGLRLIYFSYDVKMKEKGDIPEGYSVSREKKERFSLILESASTNQTSMYLCASTSSPVDSYEQYFGPGTRLTVT.

The chain employs TRBV10-3 and TRBJ1-1, with unresolved D. CDR1 is ENHRY, CDR2 SYGVKD, per germline. V lost 3 bases and J 1 base, leaving 9 bases between the germline ends. The CDR3 is 14 residues long. The CDR3 nucleotides read TGTGCCATCAGTGATTACAACCAGAACACTGAAGCTTTCTTT. Translated, it gives CAISDYNQNTEAFF.

V usage is TRBV5-1 and J usage is TRBJ2-2, with D uncertain. The CDR3 is 13 amino acids. Trimming shortened V by 4 bases and J by 6 bases, and 10 bases separated the two germline ends. Per the germline V gene, CDR1 is SGHRS and CDR2 is YFSETQ. This chain's CDR3 is CASSPDGAGELFF. The CDR3 bases are TGCGCCAGCAGCCCGGATGGAGCCGGGGAGCTGTTTTTT.

The chain has TRBV7-9 and TRBJ1-3; the match to TRBD1 covers 7 bases. This CDR3 comprises 15 residues. Germline CDR1 is SEHNR and CDR2 is FQNEAQ (reference sequence). With V trimmed by 5 bases and J by 1 base, 5 bases remained unmatched. CDR3: CASSRGTESGNTIYF. The CDR3 DNA follows: TGTGCCAGCAGCCGGGGGACAGAGTCTGGAAACACCATATATTTT.

The chain carries TRBV27 and TRBJ1-2; 12 bases are a match to TRBD1. The germline gives CDR1 MNHEY, CDR2 SMNVEV (reference sequence). CDR3 length: 18 amino acids. V was clipped by 6 bases and J by 3 bases; unmatched bases: 14. The CDR3 sequence: CASRSLGQGADVDYGYTF. The CDR3 region has the DNA TGTGCCAGCAGATCCCTGGGACAGGGGGCGGACGTGGACTATGGCTACACCTTC.

V gene TRBV7-6 combines with J gene TRBJ1-1, with 10 bases lining up with TRBD1. Trimming took 3 bases from V and 4 from J; bases not matched to a gene: 2. Germline V CDR1 and CDR2: SGHVS, FNYEAQ. The CDR3 loop spans 14 amino acids. CDR3 DNA: TGTGCCAGCAGCTTCCGGACAGGGGGCACTGAAGCTTTCTTT. As protein: CASSFRTGGTEAFF. The full variable domain, its missing parts supplied by reference TRBV7-6 and TRBJ1-1, is GAGVSQSPRYKVTKRGQDVALRCDPISGHVSLYWYRQALGQGPEFLTYFNYEAQQDKSGLPNDRFSAERPEGSISTLTIQRTEQRDSAMYRCASSFRTGGTEAFFGQGTRLTVV.

The chain joins TRBV6-5 to TRBJ1-2; TRBD1 agrees at 8 bases. CDR1 is MNHEY and CDR2 is SVGAGI in the germline V gene. The CDR3 spans 15 residues. V lost 2 bases, J lost 6 bases, and 8 bases stayed unmatched. CDR3 amino acids: CASSYDGTGGNGYTF. The CDR3 DNA follows: TGTGCCAGCAGTTACGATGGGACAGGCGGCAATGGCTACACCTTC.

The V and J genes are TRBV19 and TRBJ2-2; no definite D call. V lost 5 bases and J 1 base, leaving 11 bases between the germline ends. This CDR3 has 15 amino acids. Germline loops: CDR1 LNHDA, CDR2 SQIVND (reference sequence). As DNA, the CDR3 is TGTGCCAGTAGTTCCGAGGAACTGAACACCGGGGAGCTGTTTTTT. It codes for CASSSEELNTGELFF.

This clone occurred once. The rearrangement uses TRBV18 and TRBJ1-5; 7 positions agree with TRBD1. In germline, CDR1 is KGHSH, CDR2 LQKENI. J lost 5 bases, V lost 6 bases, and 7 bases had no gene match. The CDR3 loop spans 14 amino acids. Here the CDR3 reads CASSLAGTDQPQHF. The CDR3 DNA sequence: TGTGCCAGCTCGCTCGCCGGGACAGATCAGCCCCAGCATTTT.

V is TRBV28 and J is TRBJ2-1; 11 bases are shared with TRBD1. J was trimmed by 9 bases and V by 5 bases; bases with no gene match: 9. The CDR3 is made up of 15 amino acids. Germline V lookup: CDR1 MDHEN, CDR2 SYDVKM. As DNA, the CDR3 is TGTGCCAGCAGTCAGGACAGGGGGCCTAGGGGTGAGCAGTTCTTC. It translates to CASSQDRGPRGEQFF.

The chain uses TRBV5-4 and TRBJ2-5, with a possible D match to TRBD2 (5 bases). The CDR3 is 11 residues long. Trimming pared 2 bases from V and 7 bases from J, leaving 6 bases between. The germline gives CDR1 SGHNT, CDR2 YYREEE (reference sequence). The CDR3, as DNA: TGTGCCAGCAGCTTAGGAGGGACCCAGTACTTC. Protein product: CASSLGGTQYF.

The rearrangement joins TRBV12-5 to TRBJ2-5; TRBD2 matches at 7 bases. V lost 0 bases to trimming and J lost 2 bases; unmatched junction nucleotides: 3. Germline V CDR1 and CDR2: LGHNT, FRNRAP. CDR3 size: 15 residues. CDR3 residues: CASGLVTGGQETQYF. CDR3 nucleotides: TGTGCTAGTGGTTTGGTAACGGGAGGTCAAGAGACCCAGTACTTC. The full variable domain, its missing parts supplied by reference TRBV12-5 and TRBJ2-5, is DARVTQTPRHKVTEMGQEVTMRCQPILGHNTVFWYRQTMMQGLELLAYFRNRAPLDDSGMPKDRFSAEMPDATLATLKIQPSEPRDSAVYFCASGLVTGGQETQYFGPGTRLLVL.

This rearrangement joins TRBV11-2 to TRBJ1-1, with D possibly being TRBD1 (5 bases). Germline V CDR1 and CDR2: SGHAT, FQNNGV. V lost 4 bases, J lost 1 base, and 13 bases lay in between. This CDR3 contains 15 residues. The CDR3 region has the DNA TGTGCCAGCAGCTGGGGAGACGGGACGAACACTGAAGCTTTCTTT. This encodes CASSWGDGTNTEAFF.

This clone has only a few counts. The CDR3 spells CASSLEGYEQYF. DNA for the CDR3: TGCGCCAGCAGCTTGGAGGGGTACGAGCAGTACTTC. The rearrangement joins TRBV5-1 to TRBJ2-7; TRBD1 is a possible D gene (5 bases). Germline CDR1 is SGHRS and CDR2 is YFSETQ. V gave up 0 bases and J gave up 4 bases, with 5 bases separating them. The CDR3 consists of 12 residues.

Only one count was recorded for this clone. The CDR3 DNA is TGTGCCAGCAGCCCGAGTTGGACAACCAATTCACCCCTCCACTTT. This codes for CASSPSWTTNSPLHF. The chain employs TRBV7-2 and TRBJ1-6, with D tentatively TRBD1 (5 bases). Trimming took 5 bases from V and 7 from J, leaving 15 bases between them. The germline V gene encodes CDR1 SGHTA and CDR2 FQGNSA. This CDR3 spans 15 amino acids.

The chain couples TRBV4-1 to TRBJ2-1, with TRBD2 identical over 9 bases. Per the germline V gene, CDR1 is MGHRA and CDR2 is YSYEKL. The CDR3 length is 18 residues. V was pared by 0 bases and J by 4 bases, with 10 bases of the junction left unmatched. The chain's CDR3 is CASSQDSTSGNIYNEQFF. The CDR3 DNA reads TGCGCCAGCAGCCAAGACTCGACTAGCGGAAATATTTACAATGAGCAGTTCTTC.